The clone carrying this T cell receptor (beta chain) has only one observation. Trimming cost V 3 bases and J 5 bases, with 13 bases left between them. The CDR3 loop spans 14 amino acids. Germline CDR1 reads KGHSH; CDR2 reads LQKENI. This sample was taken from a study of cytomegalovirus exposure and HLA in healthy donors. The study ran its PCR with 60 Vbeta and 13 Jbeta primers. Clones were sequenced by immunoSEQ multiplex PCR, and TCRdb holds only the in-frame ones, with some missing. Among some 120,000 clones, 70% to 90% were seen once, and the ten largest hold roughly 20%. V and J are TRBV18 and TRBJ1-2; TRBD1 might be the D (6 bases). The receptor comes from a young man in good health and CMV-seropositive. The sample consisted of PBMCs. This chain's CDR3 is CASSPAGESYGYTF. CDR3 coding DNA: TGTGCCAGCTCACCTGCAGGGGAAAGTTATGGCTACACCTTC.